The clone carrying this TCR beta chain was detected ten times or more. Its target is unknown. The data originate from a study of T cells in Graves' hyperthyroidism and ophthalmopathy. The study, taken as a whole, reports: In validation, the model predicted ophthalmopathy. These predictions came a median roughly 6.5 months before onset. Most clonotypes expanded in thyroid above 0.001 were likewise present in blood. A 13 V-J model separated ophthalmopathy from stable hyperthyroidism.

Patients aged 18 to 65 had newly diagnosed hyperthyroidism that had lasted under 2 months. Amplification yielded TCR beta CDR3 regions, with RNA transcripts as the source. Researchers ran a first-round RT-PCR on the TCR CDR3 using the HTBI primer set. TCRdb recomputed calls from the multiplex PCR reads with MiXCR, one row per CDR3 protein. The data hold 300,000 or so distinct CDR3 sequences, with 20% to 25% observed a single time. With 5 bases removed from V and 1 base from J, the gap between germline ends came to 18 bases. Per the germline V gene, CDR1 is SEHNR and CDR2 is FQNEAQ (reference sequence). The CDR3 contains 16 residues.

The sequenced sample was blood. J is TRBJ2-7 and V is TRBV7-9; the D is unclear. This sequence was found in a woman aged 45-65 years with Graves' hyperthyroidism. The CDR3 nucleotides are TGTGCCAGCAGCCTTCGATCGGACGGACCGTCCTACGAGCAGTACTTC. Encoded protein: CASSLRSDGPSYEQYF.